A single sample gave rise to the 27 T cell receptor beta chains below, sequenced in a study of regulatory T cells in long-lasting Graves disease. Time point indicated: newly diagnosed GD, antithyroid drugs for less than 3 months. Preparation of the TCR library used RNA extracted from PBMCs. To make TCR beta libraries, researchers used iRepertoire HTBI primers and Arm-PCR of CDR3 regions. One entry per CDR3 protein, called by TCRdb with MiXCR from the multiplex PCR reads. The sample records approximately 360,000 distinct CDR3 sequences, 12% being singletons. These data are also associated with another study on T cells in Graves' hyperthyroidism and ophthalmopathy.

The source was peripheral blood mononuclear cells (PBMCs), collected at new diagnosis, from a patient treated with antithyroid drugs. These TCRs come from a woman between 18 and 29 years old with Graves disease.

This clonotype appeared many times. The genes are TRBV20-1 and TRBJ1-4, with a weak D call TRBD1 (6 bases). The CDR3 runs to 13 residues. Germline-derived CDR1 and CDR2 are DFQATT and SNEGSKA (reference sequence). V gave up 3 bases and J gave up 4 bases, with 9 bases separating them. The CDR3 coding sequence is TGCAGTGCTAGGGACAGAGATAATGAAAAACTGTTTTTT. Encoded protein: CSARDRDNEKLFF.

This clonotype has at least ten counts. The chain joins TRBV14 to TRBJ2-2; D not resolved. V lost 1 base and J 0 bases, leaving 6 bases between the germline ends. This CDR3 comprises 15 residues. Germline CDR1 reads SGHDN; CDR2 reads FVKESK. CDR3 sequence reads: CASSQVHTNTGELFF. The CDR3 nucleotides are TGTGCCAGCAGCCAAGTGCACACGAACACCGGGGAGCTGTTTTTT. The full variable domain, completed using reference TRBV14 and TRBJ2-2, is EAGVTQFPSHSVIEKGQTVTLRCDPISGHDNLYWYRRVMGKEIKFLLHFVKESKQDESGMPNNRFLAERTGGTYSTLKVQPAELEDSGVYFCASSQVHTNTGELFFGEGSRLTVL.

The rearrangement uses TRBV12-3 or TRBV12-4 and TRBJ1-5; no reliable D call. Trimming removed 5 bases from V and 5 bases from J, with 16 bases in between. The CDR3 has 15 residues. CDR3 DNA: TGTGCCAGCAGTCCCGTTGCTCGTCGTGATCAGCCCCAGCATTTT. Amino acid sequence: CASSPVARRDQPQHF.

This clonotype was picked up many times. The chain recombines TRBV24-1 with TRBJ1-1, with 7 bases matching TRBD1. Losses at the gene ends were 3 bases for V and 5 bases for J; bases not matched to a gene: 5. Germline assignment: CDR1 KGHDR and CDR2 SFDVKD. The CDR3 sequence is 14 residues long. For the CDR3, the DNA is TGTGCCACCAGTGATCGGGACAGTTCTACTGAAGCTTTCTTT. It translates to CATSDRDSSTEAFF.

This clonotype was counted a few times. CDR3 DNA sequence: TGTGCCAGCAGTTATTTGGGCTTTCTAGCCAAAAACATTCAGTACTTC. It is translated as CASSYLGFLAKNIQYF. V usage is TRBV6-9 and J usage is TRBJ2-4; D unresolved. This CDR3 is 16 amino acids long. CDR1 is MNHGY and CDR2 is SVAAGI in the germline V gene. With 1 base removed from V and 0 bases from J, the gap between germline ends came to 10 bases.

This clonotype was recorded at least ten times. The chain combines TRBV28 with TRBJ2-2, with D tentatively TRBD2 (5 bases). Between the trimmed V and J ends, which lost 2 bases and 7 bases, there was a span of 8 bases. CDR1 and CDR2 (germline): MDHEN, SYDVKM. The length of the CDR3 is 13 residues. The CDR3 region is CASSLVGVGELFF. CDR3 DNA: TGTGCCAGCAGTTTAGTGGGAGTCGGGGAGCTGTTTTTT.

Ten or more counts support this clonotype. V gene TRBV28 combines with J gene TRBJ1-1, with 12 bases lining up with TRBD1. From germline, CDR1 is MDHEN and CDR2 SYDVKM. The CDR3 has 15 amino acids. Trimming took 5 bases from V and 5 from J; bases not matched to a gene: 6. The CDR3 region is CASSGTGGFYTEAFF. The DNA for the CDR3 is TGTGCCAGCAGTGGGACAGGGGGCTTTTATACTGAAGCTTTCTTT.

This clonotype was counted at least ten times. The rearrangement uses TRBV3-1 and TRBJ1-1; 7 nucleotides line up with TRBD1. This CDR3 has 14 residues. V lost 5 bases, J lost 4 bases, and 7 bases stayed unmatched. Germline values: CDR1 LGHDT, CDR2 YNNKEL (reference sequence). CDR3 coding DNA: TGTGCCAGCAGCTGGAGGGGGCTGGTCACTGAAGCTTTCTTT. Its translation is CASSWRGLVTEAFF.

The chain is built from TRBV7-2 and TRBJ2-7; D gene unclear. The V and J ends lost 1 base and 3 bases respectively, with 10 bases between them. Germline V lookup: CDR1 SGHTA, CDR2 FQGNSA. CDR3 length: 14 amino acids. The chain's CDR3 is CASSLEGRSYEQYV. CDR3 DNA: TGTGCCAGCAGCTTAGAGGGCAGAAGCTACGAGCAGTACGTC.

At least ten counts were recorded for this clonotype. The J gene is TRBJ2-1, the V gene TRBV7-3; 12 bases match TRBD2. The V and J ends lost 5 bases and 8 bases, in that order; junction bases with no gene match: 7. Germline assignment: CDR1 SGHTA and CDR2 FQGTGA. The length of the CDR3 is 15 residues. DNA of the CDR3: TGTGCCAGCAGCCAGACTAGCGGGAGTAGGTATGAGCAGTTCTTC. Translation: CASSQTSGSRYEQFF.

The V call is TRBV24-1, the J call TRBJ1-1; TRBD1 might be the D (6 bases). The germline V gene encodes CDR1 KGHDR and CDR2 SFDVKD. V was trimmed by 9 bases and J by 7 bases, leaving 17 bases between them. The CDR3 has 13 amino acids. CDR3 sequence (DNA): TGTGCCACCCGCGGGACAATCGGGGATGAAGCTTTCTTT. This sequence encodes CATRGTIGDEAFF.

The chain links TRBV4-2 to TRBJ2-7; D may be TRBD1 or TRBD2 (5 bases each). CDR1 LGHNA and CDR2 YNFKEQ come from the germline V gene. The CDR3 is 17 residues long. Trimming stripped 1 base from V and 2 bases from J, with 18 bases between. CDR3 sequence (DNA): TGTGCCAGCAGCCAAGGTACGGGACGGAGCATCCCCTACGAGCAGTACTTC. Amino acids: CASSQGTGRSIPYEQYF.

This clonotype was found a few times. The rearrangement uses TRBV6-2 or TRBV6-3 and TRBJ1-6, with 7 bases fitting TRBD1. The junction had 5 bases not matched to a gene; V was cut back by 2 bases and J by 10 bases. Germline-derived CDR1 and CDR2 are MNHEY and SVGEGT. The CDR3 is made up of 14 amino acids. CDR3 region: CASSYRQGESPLHF. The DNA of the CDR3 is TGTGCCAGCAGTTACAGACAGGGTGAATCACCCCTCCACTTT.

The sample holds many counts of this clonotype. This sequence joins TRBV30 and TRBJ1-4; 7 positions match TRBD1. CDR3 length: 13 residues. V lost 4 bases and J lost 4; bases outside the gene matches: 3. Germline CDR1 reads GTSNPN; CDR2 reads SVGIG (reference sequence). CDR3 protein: CAWTTGINEKLFF. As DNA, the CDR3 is TGTGCCTGGACGACAGGGATTAATGAAAAACTGTTTTTT.

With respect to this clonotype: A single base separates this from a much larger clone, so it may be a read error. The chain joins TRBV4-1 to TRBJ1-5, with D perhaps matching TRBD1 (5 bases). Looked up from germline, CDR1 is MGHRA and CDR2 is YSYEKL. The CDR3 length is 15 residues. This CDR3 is CTSSQNRQSNQPQHF. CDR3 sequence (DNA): TGCACCAGCAGCCAAAATCGACAGAGCAATCAGCCCCAGCATTTT.

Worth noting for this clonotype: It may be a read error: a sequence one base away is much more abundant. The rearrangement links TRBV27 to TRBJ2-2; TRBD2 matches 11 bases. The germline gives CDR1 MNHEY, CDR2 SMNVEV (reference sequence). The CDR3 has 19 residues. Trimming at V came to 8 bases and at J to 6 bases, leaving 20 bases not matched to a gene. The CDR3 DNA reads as TGTGCCAGCCGCGTACCTAGACTAGCGGGATACAGGGGAGCCGGGGAGCTGTTTTTT. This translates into CASRVPRLAGYRGAGELFF.

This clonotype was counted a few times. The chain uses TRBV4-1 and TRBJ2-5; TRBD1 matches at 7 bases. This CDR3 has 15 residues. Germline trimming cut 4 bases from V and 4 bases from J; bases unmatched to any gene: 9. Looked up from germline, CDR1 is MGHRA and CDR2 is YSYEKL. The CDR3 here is CASSLLDRAGETQYF. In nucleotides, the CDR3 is TGCGCCAGCAGCCTCCTCGACAGGGCGGGAGAGACCCAGTACTTC.

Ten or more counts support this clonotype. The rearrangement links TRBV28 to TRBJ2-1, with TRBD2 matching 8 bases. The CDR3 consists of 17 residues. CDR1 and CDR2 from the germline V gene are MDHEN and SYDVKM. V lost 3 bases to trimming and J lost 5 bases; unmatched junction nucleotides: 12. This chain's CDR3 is CASSFALGLALHNEQFF. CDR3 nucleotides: TGTGCCAGCAGTTTTGCCCTTGGACTAGCTTTACACAATGAGCAGTTCTTC.

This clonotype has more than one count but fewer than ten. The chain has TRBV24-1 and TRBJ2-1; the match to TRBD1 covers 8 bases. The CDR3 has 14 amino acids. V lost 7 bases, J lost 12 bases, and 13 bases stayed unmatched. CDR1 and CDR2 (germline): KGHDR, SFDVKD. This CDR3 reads CATRARQGRERQFF. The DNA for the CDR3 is TGTGCCACCAGGGCCCGACAGGGGCGAGAGCGGCAGTTCTTC.

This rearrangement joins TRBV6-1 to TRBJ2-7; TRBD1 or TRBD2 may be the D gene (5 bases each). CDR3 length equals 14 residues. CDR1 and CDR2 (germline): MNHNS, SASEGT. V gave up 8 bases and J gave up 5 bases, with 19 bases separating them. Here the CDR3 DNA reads TGTGCCAGCCGACCGAGGGGACCCGTTGACGAGCAGTACTTC. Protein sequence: CASRPRGPVDEQYF.

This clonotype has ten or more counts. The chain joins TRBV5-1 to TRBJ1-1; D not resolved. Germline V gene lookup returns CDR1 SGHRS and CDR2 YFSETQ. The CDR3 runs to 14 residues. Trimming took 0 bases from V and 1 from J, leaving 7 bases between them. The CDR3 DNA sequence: TGCGCCAGCAGCTTGGGGCTCCAGAACACTGAAGCTTTCTTT. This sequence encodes CASSLGLQNTEAFF.

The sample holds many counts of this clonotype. CDR3 amino acids: CASTPRGSNEQFF. The CDR3 nucleotides are TGTGCCAGCACCCCTCGAGGGTCGAATGAGCAGTTCTTC. The genes are TRBV28 and TRBJ2-1, with D tentatively TRBD2 (5 bases). The CDR3 contains 13 residues. The germline V and J ends were trimmed by 7 bases and 7 bases, with 14 bases remaining between them. CDR1 and CDR2 (germline): MDHEN, SYDVKM.

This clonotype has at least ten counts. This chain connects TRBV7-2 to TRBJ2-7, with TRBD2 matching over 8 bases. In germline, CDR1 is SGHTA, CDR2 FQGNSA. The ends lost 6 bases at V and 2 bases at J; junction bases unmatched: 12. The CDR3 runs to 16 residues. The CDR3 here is CASSPVGGGMTYEQYV. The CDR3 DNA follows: TGTGCCAGCAGTCCGGTGGGCGGGGGGATGACCTACGAGCAGTACGTC.

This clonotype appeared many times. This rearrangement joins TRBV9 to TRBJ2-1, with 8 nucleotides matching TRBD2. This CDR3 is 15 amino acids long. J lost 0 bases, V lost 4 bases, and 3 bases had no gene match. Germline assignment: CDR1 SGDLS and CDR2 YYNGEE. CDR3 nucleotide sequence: TGTGCCAGCAGCCACGGGACTAGCTCCTACAATGAGCAGTTCTTC. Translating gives CASSHGTSSYNEQFF.

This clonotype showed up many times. The CDR3, as DNA: TGTGCCAGCAGTAAGGGACTAGCGGCACACTTGGATACGCAGTATTTT. Translation: CASSKGLAAHLDTQYF. The chain is built from TRBV27 and TRBJ2-3, with 11 positions matching TRBD2. This CDR3 contains 16 residues. After removal of 5 bases from V and 6 bases from J, the junction contained 10 bases not matched to a gene. CDR1 and CDR2 (germline): MNHEY, SMNVEV (reference sequence).

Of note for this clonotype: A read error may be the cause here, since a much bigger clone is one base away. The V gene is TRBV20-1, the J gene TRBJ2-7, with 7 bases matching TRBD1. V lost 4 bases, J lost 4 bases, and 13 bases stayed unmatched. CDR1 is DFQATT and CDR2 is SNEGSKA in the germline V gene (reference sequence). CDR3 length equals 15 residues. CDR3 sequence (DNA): TGCAGTGCTATAATCGGGGCAGGGGGTCGGTACGAGCAGTACTTC. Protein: CSAIIGAGGRYEQYF.

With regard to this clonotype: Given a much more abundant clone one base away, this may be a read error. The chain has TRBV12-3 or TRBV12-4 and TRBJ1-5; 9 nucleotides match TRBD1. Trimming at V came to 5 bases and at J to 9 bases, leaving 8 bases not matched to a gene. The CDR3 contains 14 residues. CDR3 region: CASSLQGAYRPQHF. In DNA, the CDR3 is TGTGCCAGCAGTCTACAGGGGGCTTATCGGCCCCAGCATTTT.